Listed here are 27 T cell receptor beta chains from one sample, sequenced in a study of T cells in tuberculosis. Using immunoSEQ multiplex PCR, the repertoire was profiled, and TCRdb retains in-frame clones only, with some absent. This table holds about 43,000 clones, 95% found once. The sample consisted of PBMCs. The receptors shown here come from a donor aged 10 to 29 with latent tuberculosis or without tuberculosis infection.

The chain carries TRBV4-3 and TRBJ1-1, with D possibly matching TRBD1 (6 bases). The CDR3 has 15 residues. Deletions cut 1 base from V and 3 bases from J, with 12 bases between. Germline V gene data show CDR1 as LGHNA and CDR2 as YSLEER. CDR3 DNA: TGCGCCAGCAGCCAAGTCGACAGGCACGACACTGAAGCTTTCTTT. The encoded protein is CASSQVDRHDTEAFF.

This rearrangement joins TRBV28 to TRBJ2-1, with 13 nucleotides matching TRBD2. Germline V gives CDR1 MDHEN, CDR2 SYDVKM. With V trimmed by 6 bases and J by 4 bases, 3 bases remained unmatched. This CDR3 spans 15 amino acids. CDR3 amino acids: CASRETSGGYNEQFF. CDR3 in DNA: TGTGCCAGCAGAGAGACTAGCGGGGGGTACAATGAGCAGTTCTTC.

The chain employs TRBV7-2 and TRBJ1-2, with 12 bases that match TRBD1. V was clipped by 5 bases and J by 7 bases; unmatched bases: 8. CDR1 SGHTA and CDR2 FQGNSA come from the germline V gene. The CDR3 loop spans 15 amino acids. This CDR3 reads CASSQKGQGASGYTF. CDR3 coding DNA: TGTGCCAGCAGCCAGAAGGGACAGGGGGCGAGTGGCTACACCTTC.

V is TRBV28 and J is TRBJ1-6, with 9 bases matching TRBD1. CDR1 and CDR2 (germline): MDHEN, SYDVKM. V trimming: 9 bases; J trimming: 6 bases; junction bases outside the gene matches: 9. There are 15 residues in the CDR3. The CDR3 loop reads CASTPGQGINSPLHF. In DNA, the CDR3 is TGTGCCAGTACTCCCGGACAGGGGATTAATTCACCCCTCCACTTT.

This clone came up once. CDR3 DNA sequence: TGCGCCAGCAGCCAAGATAGGGCAGGGCATATGAACACTGAAGCTTTCTTT. It yields the protein CASSQDRAGHMNTEAFF. The chain employs TRBV4-3 and TRBJ1-1; perhaps TRBD1 as D (5 bases). CDR1 is LGHNA and CDR2 is YSLEER in the germline V gene. There are 17 residues in the CDR3. V gave up 0 bases and J gave up 0 bases, with 14 bases separating them.

This chain joins TRBV30 and TRBJ2-7; D may be TRBD2 (7 bases). In germline, CDR1 is GTSNPN, CDR2 SVGIG (reference sequence). V was trimmed by 1 base and J by 5 bases, leaving 9 bases between them. The CDR3 is 12 residues long. CDR3 loop: CAWSEGGHEQYF. The CDR3 DNA reads as TGTGCCTGGAGTGAGGGGGGGCACGAGCAGTACTTC. The variable domain in full, completed from reference TRBV30 and TRBJ2-7, reads SQTIHQWPATLVQPVGSPLSLECTVEGTSNPNLYWYRQAAGRGLQLLFYSVGIGQISSEVPQNLSASRPQDRQFILSSKKLLLSDSGFYLCAWSEGGHEQYFGPGTRLTVT.

The chain links TRBV15 to TRBJ1-2; no clear D. Deletions cut 1 base from V and 4 bases from J, with 16 bases between. The V gene's germline CDR1 is LNHNV and CDR2 YYDKDF (reference sequence). The CDR3 totals 16 residues. CDR3 loop: CATSRGSSRALYGYTF. The CDR3 nucleotides are TGTGCCACCAGCAGAGGTTCTAGCCGAGCCCTCTATGGCTACACCTTC.

This chain uses TRBV19 with TRBJ2-7, with D perhaps TRBD1 (6 bases). The CDR3 runs to 12 residues. From germline, CDR1 is LNHDA and CDR2 SQIVND (reference sequence). Trimming cost V 9 bases and J 0 bases, with 9 bases left between them. The DNA of the CDR3 is TGTGCCAGCCGGGACACCTCCTACGAGCAGTACTTC. Protein: CASRDTSYEQYF.

This clone was observed once. The chain uses TRBV11-2 and TRBJ1-5; D may be TRBD1 (6 bases). The germline CDR1 and CDR2 sequences are SGHAT and FQNNGV. Trimming took 5 bases from V and 7 from J, leaving 15 bases between them. This CDR3 is 14 amino acids long. The CDR3 nucleotides are TGTGCCAGCAGCGACACAGGGCTTGGCCAGCCCCAGCATTTT. This gives the protein CASSDTGLGQPQHF.

The chain recombines TRBV2 with TRBJ2-7, with 7 bases aligning to TRBD1. With V trimmed by 4 bases and J by 2 bases, 2 bases remained unmatched. The CDR3 loop spans 13 amino acids. The V gene's germline CDR1 is SNHLY and CDR2 FYNNEI. CDR3 coding DNA: TGTGCCAGCAGTGGACAGGGTCCCTACGAGCAGTACTTC. Translated, it gives CASSGQGPYEQYF.

The chain uses TRBV5-6 and TRBJ2-2; TRBD2 matches 10 bases. V was pared by 7 bases and J by 3 bases, with 12 bases of the junction left unmatched. Germline V gene data show CDR1 as SGHDT and CDR2 as YYEEEE. The CDR3 consists of 17 residues. CDR3 sequence: CASHSLTSGEYTGELFF. In DNA form, the CDR3 reads TGTGCCAGCCACAGCTTAACTAGCGGGGAATACACCGGGGAGCTGTTTTTT.

The genes are TRBV2 and TRBJ2-7, with D possibly TRBD2 on 5 matching bases. In germline, CDR1 is SNHLY, CDR2 FYNNEI. The V end was cut by 3 bases, the J end by 3 bases, with 12 bases between. The CDR3 runs to 14 residues. The CDR3 protein is CASSDRGLHYEQYF. The CDR3 nucleotides read TGTGCCAGCAGTGACCGGGGTCTCCACTACGAGCAGTACTTC.

The V call is TRBV6-6, the J call TRBJ1-2, with D perhaps matching TRBD1 (5 bases). Per germline, CDR1 MNHNY and CDR2 SVGAGI (reference sequence). This CDR3 contains 10 residues. With 11 bases removed from V and 6 bases from J, the gap between germline ends came to 10 bases. DNA for the CDR3: TGTGCCGCGGCGGGGGATGGCTACACCTTC. Protein sequence: CAAAGDGYTF.

V usage is TRBV7-9 and J usage is TRBJ1-2; D ambiguous. V was pared by 1 base and J by 8 bases, with 14 bases between. This CDR3 is built from 14 residues. The germline CDR1 and CDR2 sequences are SEHNR and FQNEAQ (reference sequence). Written as DNA, the CDR3 is TGTGCCAGCAGCTTAGGGTTCCGAGGGAACGGCTACACCTTC. As protein: CASSLGFRGNGYTF.

The V gene is TRBV2, the J gene TRBJ1-2; D possibly corresponds to TRBD1 (6 bases). Trimming took off 7 bases at V and 6 bases at J, with 21 bases between the two ends. Per the germline V gene, CDR1 is SNHLY and CDR2 is FYNNEI. The CDR3 is 15 residues long. CDR3 loop: CASNRNDDRLDGYTF. The DNA for the CDR3 is TGTGCCAGCAACCGAAACGATGACAGGCTGGATGGCTACACCTTC.

This chain joins TRBV28 and TRBJ1-6; the D is unclear. This CDR3 contains 13 residues. Germline values: CDR1 MDHEN, CDR2 SYDVKM. V shed 6 bases and J shed 10 bases, with 13 bases lying between them. Written as DNA, the CDR3 is TGTGCCAGCAGAGAGTTTAAAAACTCACCCCTCCACTTT. Encoded protein: CASREFKNSPLHF.

The chain joins TRBV11-2 to TRBJ1-2; tentatively, D is TRBD1 (6 bases). V dropped 5 bases and J dropped 3 bases, with 13 bases sitting between them. This CDR3 has 14 residues. Germline V gene data show CDR1 as SGHAT and CDR2 as FQNNGV. The CDR3 loop reads CASSTVQGDYGYTF. The CDR3 coding sequence is TGTGCCAGCAGCACCGTACAGGGAGACTATGGCTACACCTTC. Drawing the rest from reference TRBV11-2 and TRBJ1-2, the complete variable domain is EAGVAQSPRYKIIEKRQSVAFWCNPISGHATLYWYQQILGQGPKLLIQFQNNGVVDDSQLPKDRFSAERLKGVDSTLKIQPAKLEDSAVYLCASSTVQGDYGYTFGSGTRLTVV.

The chain employs TRBV11-2 and TRBJ1-2, with a possible D match to TRBD1 (5 bases). In germline, CDR1 is SGHAT, CDR2 FQNNGV. Trimming removed 5 bases at V and 5 bases at J, with 15 bases between. The length of the CDR3 is 14 residues. The CDR3 DNA reads as TGTGCCAGCAGCCCCGGGGGGGAGGGTTATGGCTACACCTTC. This gives the protein CASSPGGEGYGYTF.

The chain links TRBV7-9 to TRBJ2-6; 9 bases match TRBD2. The trim removed 5 bases at V and 0 bases at J, leaving 8 bases unmatched. Looked up from germline, CDR1 is SEHNR and CDR2 is FQNEAQ (reference sequence). The CDR3 length is 18 residues. The CDR3 coding sequence is TGTGCCAGCAGCCCCCAAGCGGGGGGACCCTCTGGGGCCAACGTCCTGACTTTC. Its protein product is CASSPQAGGPSGANVLTF.

The chain couples TRBV6-1 to TRBJ1-1; a weak D match, TRBD1 (5 bases). V was clipped by 3 bases and J by 4 bases, with 6 bases between them. Germline V gene sequence: CDR1 MNHNS, CDR2 SASEGT. The CDR3 extends over 12 amino acids. CDR3 protein: CASSEGGTEAFF. In nucleotides, the CDR3 is TGTGCCAGCAGTGAGGGGGGCACTGAAGCTTTCTTT.

This clone was detected only once. A read error may account for a junction end that differs from germline. The chain couples TRBV5-1 to TRBJ2-6, with TRBD1 identical over 12 bases. This CDR3 is built from 14 residues. Germline V CDR1 and CDR2: SGHRS, YFSETQ. The CDR3 protein is CASSPGQGANVLTF. DNA of the CDR3: TGCGCCAGCAGCCCGGGACAGGGGGCAAACGTCCTGACTTTC.

Only one count was recorded for this clone. The rearrangement joins TRBV30 to TRBJ2-5; D is perhaps TRBD1 (6 bases). This CDR3 has 14 residues. Germline CDR1 GTSNPN, CDR2 SVGIG (reference sequence). Trimming removed 2 bases from V and 3 bases from J, with 13 bases in between. The CDR3 DNA reads as TGTGCCTGGAGTTGGCAGGGGCCGAAAGAGACCCAGTACTTC. Its translation is CAWSWQGPKETQYF.

The chain couples TRBV25-1 to TRBJ2-7; TRBD1 aligns across 8 bases. The CDR3 sequence is 12 residues long. Looked up from germline, CDR1 is MGHDK and CDR2 is SYGVNS. Here the CDR3 DNA reads TGTGCAGTGGGTGCAGGGGGCCACGAGCAGTACTTC. This codes for CAVGAGGHEQYF.

The chain has TRBV7-2 and TRBJ1-6, with D maybe TRBD1 (6 bases). The CDR3 consists of 17 residues. Trimming took off 7 bases at V and 9 bases at J, with 25 bases between the two ends. Per the germline V gene, CDR1 is SGHTA and CDR2 is FQGNSA. This CDR3 is CASIVKGGDSPFSPLHF. CDR3 DNA: TGTGCCAGCATCGTAAAAGGGGGGGATTCGCCCTTTTCACCCCTCCACTTT.

V and J are TRBV28 and TRBJ1-3; 8 bases agree with TRBD1. In germline, CDR1 is MDHEN, CDR2 SYDVKM. The CDR3 is 14 residues long. V was pared by 8 bases and J by 4 bases, with 7 bases of the junction left unmatched. The CDR3 loop reads CASQTGAFGNTIYF. The CDR3 DNA follows: TGTGCCAGCCAGACAGGGGCTTTCGGAAACACCATATATTTT.

This clone was recorded only once. The V and J genes are TRBV27 and TRBJ1-6; D not resolved. Germline loops: CDR1 MNHEY, CDR2 SMNVEV (reference sequence). V lost 5 bases to trimming and J lost 6 bases, with 17 bases between them. This CDR3 has 16 amino acids. CDR3: CASSQALTLINSPLHF. CDR3 bases: TGTGCCAGCAGTCAAGCCCTCACGTTAATTAATTCACCCCTCCACTTT.

The chain employs TRBV11-2 and TRBJ2-5; 7 nucleotides match TRBD1. This CDR3 contains 15 residues. Germline trimming cut 5 bases from V and 4 bases from J; bases unmatched to any gene: 10. Germline V gene sequence: CDR1 SGHAT, CDR2 FQNNGV. CDR3 region: CASSAPTGALETQYF. As DNA, the CDR3 is TGTGCCAGCAGCGCCCCTACAGGGGCCCTAGAGACCCAGTACTTC.